Each of the 31 T cell receptor beta chains below was sequenced from the same sample in a study of blood T cell repertoires in COVID-19. TCRdb's table, derived via immunoSEQ multiplex PCR, lists solely in-frame clones and lacks some. This sample has 150,000 to 200,000 clones, with less than 90% found just once. What was sequenced was PBMCs or T cells enriched from blood (not recorded which). These TCRs come from a human donor with acute COVID-19. The donor label of this sample is uncertain.

The rearrangement joins TRBV4-3 to TRBJ1-5; no clear D. Trimming removed 4 bases from V and 4 bases from J, with 20 bases in between. The CDR3 is 17 residues long. The germline V gene has CDR1 LGHNA and CDR2 YSLEER. As DNA, the CDR3 is TGCGCCAGCAGCCCTTACGTCCTCGGCGGAGCAAATCAGCCCCAGCATTTT. Its protein is CASSPYVLGGANQPQHF.

The chain combines TRBV2 with TRBJ1-1; a weak D match, TRBD1 (5 bases). Trimming removed 6 bases from V and 4 bases from J, with 12 bases in between. The germline V gene has CDR1 SNHLY and CDR2 FYNNEI. The CDR3 spans 13 residues. CDR3 region: CASRFTGGTEAFF. CDR3 bases: TGTGCCAGCAGATTTACAGGCGGCACTGAAGCTTTCTTT.

V is TRBV20-1 and J is TRBJ2-7, with D possibly being TRBD1 (6 bases). The germline V and J ends were trimmed by 3 bases and 9 bases, with 21 bases remaining between them. The CDR3 has 14 residues. Looked up from germline, CDR1 is DFQATT and CDR2 is SNEGSKA (reference sequence). Here the CDR3 DNA reads TGCAGTGCTAGTCCCTCGGACAGTCCCCACCGGCAGTACTTC. Its protein product is CSASPSDSPHRQYF.

J is TRBJ2-3 and V is TRBV5-6; 8 nucleotides align to TRBD2. This CDR3 spans 17 amino acids. CDR1 and CDR2 from the germline V gene are SGHDT and YYEEEE. Unmatched junction bases numbered 13, after V lost 1 base and J lost 6 bases. As DNA, the CDR3 is TGTGCCAGCAGCTTGTACGGACCGGGGGGGCCGGCGGATACGCAGTATTTT. This translates into CASSLYGPGGPADTQYF.

J is TRBJ2-2 and V is TRBV30, with D possibly matching TRBD1 (6 bases). The germline V gene has CDR1 GTSNPN and CDR2 SVGIG (reference sequence). The CDR3 loop spans 15 amino acids. Trimming cost V 5 bases and J 5 bases, with 18 bases left between them. CDR3 in amino acids: CAWVEGGLKTGELFF. As DNA, the CDR3 is TGTGCCTGGGTGGAAGGGGGATTGAAGACCGGGGAGCTGTTTTTT. The full variable domain, with the rest looked up from reference TRBV30 and TRBJ2-2, is SQTIHQWPATLVQPVGSPLSLECTVEGTSNPNLYWYRQAAGRGLQLLFYSVGIGQISSEVPQNLSASRPQDRQFILSSKKLLLSDSGFYLCAWVEGGLKTGELFFGEGSRLTVL.

This chain links TRBV11-2 with TRBJ1-3; D unclear. The CDR3 runs to 15 residues. Trimming removed 4 bases at V and 0 bases at J, with 10 bases between. Germline-derived CDR1 and CDR2 are SGHAT and FQNNGV. DNA of the CDR3: TGTGCCAGCAGCTGGGAGTTCAGCTCTGGAAACACCATATATTTT. This codes for CASSWEFSSGNTIYF. Full variable domain (remainder filled in from reference TRBV11-2 and TRBJ1-3): EAGVAQSPRYKIIEKRQSVAFWCNPISGHATLYWYQQILGQGPKLLIQFQNNGVVDDSQLPKDRFSAERLKGVDSTLKIQPAKLEDSAVYLCASSWEFSSGNTIYFGEGSWLTVV.

V gene TRBV5-1 combines with J gene TRBJ2-1; 15 nucleotides align to TRBD2. The CDR3 has 16 residues. CDR1 SGHRS and CDR2 YFSETQ come from the germline V gene. V gave up 3 bases and J gave up 6 bases; unmatched junction bases: 4. CDR3 DNA: TGCGCCAGCAGCTGGGGACTAGCGGGGGGAGTCAATGAGCAGTTCTTC. Amino acids: CASSWGLAGGVNEQFF.

The CDR3 region has the DNA TGTGCCGGGGGGGATAATTCACCCCTCCACTTT. Protein product: CAGGDNSPLHF. The chain uses TRBV7-2 and TRBJ1-6; the D gene is possibly TRBD1 (5 bases). CDR3 length: 11 amino acids. The V end lost 11 bases, the J end lost 5 bases, and 7 bases lay between the germline ends. Germline V gives CDR1 SGHTA, CDR2 FQGNSA.

The gene calls are TRBV11-2 and TRBJ2-7; D is perhaps TRBD2 (7 bases). The CDR3 runs to 14 residues. Trimming left V 3 bases short and J 4 bases short, with 13 bases between. The V gene's germline CDR1 is SGHAT and CDR2 FQNNGV. This CDR3 reads CASSFGGGAYEQYF. DNA of the CDR3: TGTGCCAGCAGCTTTGGGGGGGGCGCTTACGAGCAGTACTTC.

The gene calls are TRBV30 and TRBJ1-5; tentatively, D is TRBD1 (5 bases). This CDR3 has 14 residues. The V end was cut by 5 bases, the J end by 5 bases, with 16 bases between. Germline CDR1 is GTSNPN and CDR2 is SVGIG (reference sequence). The DNA for the CDR3 is TGTGCCTGGGGGGGACTGAACTTCGATCAGCCCCAGCATTTT. Protein product: CAWGGLNFDQPQHF. Using reference TRBV30 and TRBJ1-5 for the parts outside the CDR3, the full variable domain is SQTIHQWPATLVQPVGSPLSLECTVEGTSNPNLYWYRQAAGRGLQLLFYSVGIGQISSEVPQNLSASRPQDRQFILSSKKLLLSDSGFYLCAWGGLNFDQPQHFGDGTRLSIL.

This chain connects TRBV7-2 to TRBJ2-5; a weak D match, TRBD2 (5 bases). Germline V gene sequence: CDR1 SGHTA, CDR2 FQGNSA. Trimming stripped 8 bases from V and 5 bases from J, with 21 bases between. The CDR3 loop spans 15 amino acids. The CDR3 DNA reads TGTGCCAGCTCCTGGGCGGCAGGTCGGAGGGAGACCCAGTACTTC. Protein sequence: CASSWAAGRRETQYF. Variable domain in full (rest from reference TRBV7-2 and TRBJ2-5): GAGVSQSPSNKVTEKGKDVELRCDPISGHTALYWYRQSLGQGLEFLIYFQGNSAPDKSGLPSDRFSAERTGGSVSTLTIQRTQQEDSAVYLCASSWAAGRRETQYFGPGTRLLVL.

This chain links TRBV14 with TRBJ2-1; weak D call: TRBD1 (6 bases). The V and J ends lost 3 bases and 6 bases respectively, with 18 bases between them. CDR1 is SGHDN, CDR2 FVKESK, per germline. The CDR3 spans 16 residues. The CDR3 is CASSHLQTLRGNEQFF. The CDR3 DNA follows: TGTGCCAGCAGCCATCTACAAACCCTCAGGGGCAATGAGCAGTTCTTC.

This chain joins TRBV3-1 (or the pseudogene TRBV3-2) and TRBJ1-1; unclear D gene. CDR1 LGHDT and CDR2 YNNKEL come from the germline V gene (reference sequence). This CDR3 contains 11 residues. The germline V and J ends were trimmed by 1 base and 10 bases, with 7 bases remaining between them. The CDR3 loop reads CASSQGGGAFF. The CDR3 DNA follows: TGTGCCAGCAGCCAAGGAGGTGGAGCTTTCTTT.

This clone was seen more than once but under ten times. This chain joins TRBV15 and TRBJ1-4, with 7 bases matching TRBD1. J lost 6 bases, V lost 0 bases, and 7 bases had no gene match. The CDR3 sequence is 16 residues long. Germline V gene sequence: CDR1 LNHNV, CDR2 YYDKDF (reference sequence). CDR3 protein: CATSRDRGGGDEKLFF. CDR3 DNA: TGTGCCACCAGCAGAGATCGAGGGGGCGGGGATGAAAAACTGTTTTTT. Based on the CDR3 plus reference TRBV15 and TRBJ1-4, the full variable domain is DAMVIQNPRYQVTQFGKPVTLSCSQTLNHNVMYWYQQKSSQAPKLLFHYYDKDFNNEADTPDNFQSRRPNTSFCFLDIRSPGLGDTAMYLCATSRDRGGGDEKLFFGSGTQLSVL.

The chain combines TRBV5-1 with TRBJ1-5, with 7 positions matching TRBD1. CDR3 length equals 14 residues. CDR1 and CDR2 from the germline V gene are SGHRS and YFSETQ. V shed 2 bases, J shed 3 bases, and the junction held 2 bases outside the gene matches. CDR3 DNA: TGCGCCAGCAGCTTTACAGGGGACAATCAGCCCCAGCATTTT. This encodes CASSFTGDNQPQHF.

DNA of the CDR3: TGTGCCAGTAGTGGACAGGAGGGGTGGGAGACCCAGTACTTC. Translation gives CASSGQEGWETQYF. The chain has TRBV19 and TRBJ2-5; D is perhaps TRBD1 (7 bases). CDR3 length: 14 amino acids. The germline V gene encodes CDR1 LNHDA and CDR2 SQIVND (reference sequence). Trimming left V 5 bases short and J 5 bases short, with 15 bases between.

The chain has TRBV3-1 (or the pseudogene TRBV3-2) and TRBJ2-7, with 9 bases aligning to TRBD1. Germline CDR1 is LGHDT and CDR2 is YNNKEL (reference sequence). The ends lost 1 base at V and 5 bases at J; junction bases unmatched: 6. There are 15 residues in the CDR3. The CDR3 region is CASSQAGTGTDEQYF. CDR3 bases: TGTGCCAGCAGCCAAGCCGGGACAGGGACCGACGAGCAGTACTTC.

The chain has TRBV3-1 (or the pseudogene TRBV3-2) and TRBJ1-2, with 8 bases aligning to TRBD1. From germline, CDR1 is LGHDT and CDR2 YNNKEL (reference sequence). Trimming at V came to 4 bases and at J to 5 bases, leaving 6 bases not matched to a gene. The CDR3 loop spans 14 amino acids. The CDR3 region has the DNA TGTGCCAGCAGCCCTCTAACAGGGGGGTATGGCTACACCTTC. This translates into CASSPLTGGYGYTF.

This chain connects TRBV11-3 to TRBJ2-5; D is unclear. The ends were cut back, 5 bases at V and 4 bases at J, with 14 bases in the middle. Germline CDR1 reads SGHNT; CDR2 reads YENEEA. The CDR3 spans 14 residues. CDR3 loop: CASSPQGERETQYF. Written as DNA, the CDR3 is TGTGCCAGCAGCCCCCAAGGAGAGCGAGAGACCCAGTACTTC. Drawing the rest from reference TRBV11-3 and TRBJ2-5, the complete variable domain is EAGVVQSPRYKIIEKKQPVAFWCNPISGHNTLYWYLQNLGQGPELLIRYENEEAVDDSQLPKDRFSAERLKGVDSTLKIQPAELGDSAVYLCASSPQGERETQYFGPGTRLLVL.

The chain is built from TRBV9 and TRBJ2-1; 8 nucleotides agree with TRBD2. The CDR3 length is 13 residues. The V gene end was trimmed by 4 bases and the J gene end by 9 bases; junction bases not matched to a gene: 6. The germline gives CDR1 SGDLS, CDR2 YYNGEE. CDR3 loop: CASSPALAGEQFF. The CDR3 bases are TGTGCCAGCAGCCCCGCGCTAGCGGGTGAGCAGTTCTTC.

The chain couples TRBV5-1 to TRBJ1-5, with D perhaps matching TRBD1 (5 bases). Germline V gene lookup returns CDR1 SGHRS and CDR2 YFSETQ. V dropped 0 bases and J dropped 7 bases, with 11 bases sitting between them. The length of the CDR3 is 14 residues. In DNA, the CDR3 is TGCGCCAGCAGCTTGGAGGGGATGAAGCAGCCCCAGCATTTT. It encodes CASSLEGMKQPQHF.

The chain uses TRBV5-1 and TRBJ2-7; the D is unclear. V was trimmed by 4 bases and J by 6 bases, leaving 11 bases between them. CDR3 length: 12 residues. The germline V gene encodes CDR1 SGHRS and CDR2 YFSETQ. The CDR3 reads CASSAAKGEQYF. CDR3 coding DNA: TGCGCCAGCAGCGCGGCGAAAGGCGAGCAGTACTTC.

This CDR3 is CASSLAVPGQGAGEQFF. CDR3 coding DNA: TGCGCCAGCAGCTTGGCCGTCCCGGGACAGGGGGCCGGTGAGCAGTTCTTC. The chain employs TRBV5-1 and TRBJ2-1; 12 nucleotides agree with TRBD1. Germline V gene sequence: CDR1 SGHRS, CDR2 YFSETQ. With V trimmed by 0 bases and J by 9 bases, 10 bases remained unmatched. This CDR3 comprises 17 residues.

The chain has TRBV10-1 and TRBJ1-4; 7 bases agree with TRBD1. CDR1 is WNHNN, CDR2 SYGVQD, per germline (reference sequence). CDR3 length equals 15 residues. V shed 3 bases, J shed 7 bases, and the junction held 8 bases outside the gene matches. CDR3 residues: CASSEPQGSSEKLFF. CDR3 coding DNA: TGCGCCAGCAGTGAACCACAGGGGTCGAGTGAAAAACTGTTTTTT.

The chain combines TRBV3-1 (or the pseudogene TRBV3-2) with TRBJ1-1; 12 bases align to TRBD1. The CDR3 is made up of 16 amino acids. V lost 4 bases and J lost 5; bases outside the gene matches: 8. Germline V gene data show CDR1 as LGHDT and CDR2 as YNNKEL (reference sequence). The DNA of the CDR3 is TGTGCCAGCAGCCCCCGGGACAGGGGGCCTCGGACTGAAGCTTTCTTT. Translating gives CASSPRDRGPRTEAFF.

V gene TRBV19 combines with J gene TRBJ2-7; 7 nucleotides align to TRBD1. V gave up 5 bases and J gave up 6 bases; unmatched junction bases: 10. The V gene's germline CDR1 is LNHDA and CDR2 SQIVND (reference sequence). The CDR3 sequence is 14 residues long. CDR3 bases: TGTGCCAGTAGTGTCACCGGGACAGAATTCGAGCAGTACTTC. This sequence encodes CASSVTGTEFEQYF.

V usage is TRBV7-8 and J usage is TRBJ2-1; 9 positions match TRBD2. CDR3 length: 16 residues. CDR1 SGHVS and CDR2 FQNEAQ come from the germline V gene. The junction had 15 bases not matched to a gene; V was cut back by 6 bases and J by 9 bases. The CDR3 is CASSLPGGGGGGEQFF. Written as DNA, the CDR3 is TGTGCCAGCAGTCTCCCCGGCGGGGGGGGTGGGGGTGAGCAGTTCTTC.

The CDR3 region has the DNA TGTGCCAGCAGCCAACGAGGGCGTAGCACAGATACGCAGTATTTT. Amino acids: CASSQRGRSTDTQYF. The rearrangement uses TRBV14 and TRBJ2-3; the D gene is possibly TRBD2 (5 bases). The CDR3 consists of 15 residues. Trimming pared 2 bases from V and 0 bases from J, leaving 9 bases between. Germline V gene sequence: CDR1 SGHDN, CDR2 FVKESK.

The J gene is TRBJ2-1, the V gene TRBV5-1, with 7 bases fitting TRBD2. V was pared by 0 bases and J by 3 bases, with 6 bases of the junction left unmatched. From germline, CDR1 is SGHRS and CDR2 YFSETQ. This CDR3 region has 16 residues. The CDR3 region is CASSLEAGTFYNEQFF. The CDR3 DNA sequence: TGCGCCAGCAGCTTGGAAGCGGGGACGTTCTACAATGAGCAGTTCTTC. Looking up the rest from reference TRBV5-1 and TRBJ2-1 gives the full variable domain: KAGVTQTPRYLIKTRGQQVTLSCSPISGHRSVSWYQQTPGQGLQFLFEYFSETQRNKGNFPGRFSGRQFSNSRSEMNVSTLELGDSALYLCASSLEAGTFYNEQFFGPGTRLTVL.

The chain couples TRBV5-5 to TRBJ2-7; 12 positions agree with TRBD1. This CDR3 comprises 14 residues. V lost 4 bases to trimming and J lost 6 bases; unmatched junction nucleotides: 5. Germline CDR1 is SGHKS and CDR2 is YYEKEE (reference sequence). CDR3 amino acids: CASSQGQGALEQYF. The CDR3 coding sequence is TGTGCCAGCAGCCAGGGACAGGGGGCTCTCGAGCAGTACTTC. Variable domain in full (rest from reference TRBV5-5 and TRBJ2-7): DAGVTQSPTHLIKTRGQQVTLRCSPISGHKSVSWYQQVLGQGPQFIFQYYEKEERGRGNFPDRFSARQFPNYSSELNVNALLLGDSALYLCASSQGQGALEQYFGPGTRLTVT.

The genes are TRBV11-2 and TRBJ2-7; 9 bases agree with TRBD1. The length of the CDR3 is 14 residues. The J segment lost 1 base and the V segment lost 5 bases, leaving 3 bases of the junction unmatched. CDR1 and CDR2 from the germline V gene are SGHAT and FQNNGV. Here the CDR3 reads CASSQDRGSYEQYF. The CDR3 DNA reads as TGTGCCAGCAGCCAGGACAGGGGTTCCTACGAGCAGTACTTC.